One sample yielded the 31 T cell receptor beta chains listed below, sequenced in a study of siplizumab effects on memory and regulatory T cells. The method was immunoSEQ multiplex PCR; TCRdb's version includes in-frame clones alone and lacks a portion of them. This table has approximately 52,000 clones, approximately 97% appearing once. The sequenced sample consisted of naive CD4+ T cells sorted from blood. These TCRs come from a human donor in good health.

The V gene is TRBV5-1, the J gene TRBJ2-3; D might be TRBD2 (6 bases). The CDR3 totals 16 residues. Between the trimmed V and J ends, which lost 0 bases and 0 bases, there was a span of 11 bases. Germline V gene sequence: CDR1 SGHRS, CDR2 YFSETQ. The CDR3 DNA follows: TGCGCCAGCAGCTTGGGGATAGCGGCTAGCACAGATACGCAGTATTTT. Amino acids: CASSLGIAASTDTQYF.

In this sample, this clone turned up once. This rearrangement joins TRBV4-1 to TRBJ2-1, with 10 bases that match TRBD1. Germline V gives CDR1 MGHRA, CDR2 YSYEKL. The CDR3 is 15 residues long. V dropped 3 bases and J dropped 6; count of bases not matched to a gene: 5. The CDR3 region has the DNA TGCGCCAGCAGCCAGCCGGGACAGGGGATCAATGAGCAGTTCTTC. This encodes CASSQPGQGINEQFF.

The chain links TRBV10-3 to TRBJ2-1; D ambiguous. Germline V lookup: CDR1 ENHRY, CDR2 SYGVKD. V lost 11 bases and J 2 bases, leaving 13 bases between the germline ends. This CDR3 contains 13 residues. The CDR3 DNA reads TGTGCCTCAGCACAGTCAGCCTACAATGAGCAGTTCTTC. The encoded protein is CASAQSAYNEQFF.

The chain combines TRBV9 with TRBJ2-1, with D possibly TRBD2 on 5 matching bases. The CDR3 length is 14 residues. CDR1 is SGDLS and CDR2 is YYNGEE in the germline V gene. Trimming took off 3 bases at V and 0 bases at J, with 7 bases between the two ends. The CDR3 bases are TGTGCCAGCAGCGCCGGGAACTCCTACAATGAGCAGTTCTTC. The encoded protein is CASSAGNSYNEQFF.

J is TRBJ1-2 and V is TRBV4-1; 7 bases agree with TRBD1. V lost 4 bases to trimming and J lost 6 bases; unmatched junction nucleotides: 5. Looked up from germline, CDR1 is MGHRA and CDR2 is YSYEKL. The CDR3 length is 13 residues. The CDR3 reads CASSPQGGDGYTF. DNA of the CDR3: TGCGCCAGCAGCCCCCAGGGGGGCGATGGCTACACCTTC.

This clone was counted a single time. The chain uses TRBV9 and TRBJ2-3; maybe TRBD1 (5 bases). The ends were cut back, 4 bases at V and 1 base at J, with 7 bases in the middle. The CDR3 loop spans 13 amino acids. Germline values: CDR1 SGDLS, CDR2 YYNGEE. The CDR3 sequence: CASSQGGTDTQYF. DNA for the CDR3: TGTGCCAGCAGCCAGGGCGGCACAGATACGCAGTATTTT.

V usage is TRBV30 and J usage is TRBJ2-3; 9 bases line up with TRBD2. J was trimmed by 1 base and V by 2 bases; bases with no gene match: 10. From germline, CDR1 is GTSNPN and CDR2 SVGIG (reference sequence). This CDR3 has 17 amino acids. The CDR3 DNA follows: TGTGCCTGGAGTCTCGGGACTAGCCTTCCTCGCACAGATACGCAGTATTTT. Translating it yields CAWSLGTSLPRTDTQYF.

The rearrangement joins TRBV7-9 to TRBJ2-1; the match to TRBD1 covers 8 bases. The CDR3 loop spans 13 amino acids. J was trimmed by 8 bases and V by 10 bases; bases with no gene match: 10. Germline-derived CDR1 and CDR2 are SEHNR and FQNEAQ (reference sequence). CDR3 sequence: CAMHAAGGYEQFF. Written as DNA, the CDR3 is TGTGCCATGCACGCGGCAGGGGGCTATGAGCAGTTCTTC.

The chain couples TRBV7-3 to TRBJ2-5; possibly TRBD1 or TRBD2 for D (5 bases each). The length of the CDR3 is 15 residues. CDR1 is SGHTA and CDR2 is FQGTGA in the germline V gene. The V end lost 3 bases, the J end lost 0 bases, and 11 bases lay between the germline ends. This CDR3 is CASSFQPGHQETQYF. The CDR3 DNA is TGTGCCAGCAGCTTTCAACCGGGACACCAAGAGACCCAGTACTTC. The full variable domain, with the rest looked up from reference TRBV7-3 and TRBJ2-5, is GAGVSQTPSNKVTEKGKYVELRCDPISGHTALYWYRQSLGQGPEFLIYFQGTGAADDSGLPNDRFFAVRPEGSVSTLKIQRTERGDSAVYLCASSFQPGHQETQYFGPGTRLLVL.

This sequence joins TRBV5-5 and TRBJ2-7; D might be TRBD2 (6 bases). The CDR3 has 14 amino acids. V was cut by 3 bases and J by 4 bases, with 14 bases left in between. Per germline, CDR1 SGHKS and CDR2 YYEKEE (reference sequence). The DNA of the CDR3 is TGTGCCAGCAGCTCCCAACTAGGGACTTACGAGCAGTACTTC. It yields the protein CASSSQLGTYEQYF.

The chain employs TRBV7-9 and TRBJ2-2; TRBD2 matches at 10 bases. CDR1 SEHNR and CDR2 FQNEAQ come from the germline V gene (reference sequence). The CDR3 is 14 amino acids. The V gene end was trimmed by 6 bases and the J gene end by 4 bases; junction bases not matched to a gene: 2. The CDR3 sequence: CASRAGGPTGELFF. The CDR3 DNA reads as TGTGCCAGCAGAGCGGGAGGGCCCACCGGGGAGCTGTTTTTT. The variable domain in full, completed from reference TRBV7-9 and TRBJ2-2, reads DTGVSQNPRHKITKRGQNVTFRCDPISEHNRLYWYRQTLGQGPEFLTYFQNEAQLEKSRLLSDRFSAERPKGSFSTLEIQRTEQGDSAMYLCASRAGGPTGELFFGEGSRLTVL.

The rearrangement links TRBV5-4 to TRBJ1-1, with TRBD1 matching over 9 bases. CDR1 is SGHNT, CDR2 YYREEE, per germline (reference sequence). The CDR3 has 15 amino acids. The J segment lost 7 bases and the V segment lost 4 bases, leaving 11 bases of the junction unmatched. This chain's CDR3 is CASSRPTGGLYEAFF. As DNA, the CDR3 is TGTGCCAGCAGCAGACCTACAGGGGGCCTTTATGAAGCTTTCTTT.

V gene TRBV6-6 combines with J gene TRBJ2-7; the D gene is possibly TRBD1 (6 bases). Germline CDR1 is MNHNY and CDR2 is SVGAGI (reference sequence). This CDR3 has 12 amino acids. V was pared by 10 bases and J by 0 bases, with 10 bases between. CDR3 DNA sequence: TGTGCCACAAGGGACATCTCCTACGAGCAGTACTTC. Amino acid sequence: CATRDISYEQYF.

The chain has TRBV6-5 and TRBJ1-1; unclear D gene. This CDR3 contains 13 residues. The V gene's germline CDR1 is MNHEY and CDR2 SVGAGI. V was cut by 5 bases and J by 3 bases, with 10 bases left in between. The CDR3 sequence is CASSLRYDTEAFF. The CDR3 coding sequence is TGTGCCAGCAGTCTCCGATACGACACTGAAGCTTTCTTT.

The rearrangement joins TRBV20-1 to TRBJ2-1; no clear D. Germline CDR1 DFQATT, CDR2 SNEGSKA (reference sequence). V lost 4 bases and J 6 bases, leaving 4 bases between the germline ends. The CDR3 sequence is 10 residues long. CDR3 bases: TGCAGTGCTACGGGCAATGAGCAGTTCTTC. This sequence encodes CSATGNEQFF.

V gene TRBV18 combines with J gene TRBJ1-3, with D tentatively TRBD1 (5 bases). This CDR3 spans 15 amino acids. V lost 3 bases to trimming and J lost 3 bases, with 12 bases between them. Germline V gene sequence: CDR1 KGHSH, CDR2 LQKENI. The CDR3 reads CASSPTRDLGNTIYF. For the CDR3, the DNA is TGTGCCAGCTCACCTACCCGGGACCTTGGAAACACCATATATTTT.

The J gene is TRBJ1-1, the V gene TRBV30; D remains unclear. This CDR3 comprises 12 residues. Germline V gives CDR1 GTSNPN, CDR2 SVGIG (reference sequence). Trimming stripped 1 base from V and 8 bases from J, with 11 bases between. CDR3 bases: TGTGCCTGGAGTGCATACAGAGCAGAAGCTTTCTTT. Translation: CAWSAYRAEAFF.

The chain joins TRBV14 to TRBJ1-2; D may be TRBD1 (5 bases). The CDR3 is 14 amino acids. CDR1 and CDR2 (germline): SGHDN, FVKESK. Trimming took 6 bases from V and 5 from J, leaving 16 bases between them. The CDR3 DNA follows: TGTGCCAGCAGACCCTCGGGGGTTGAGTATGGCTACACCTTC. Translated, it gives CASRPSGVEYGYTF.

The J gene is TRBJ2-5, the V gene TRBV7-6; D is unresolved. CDR3 length: 12 residues. CDR1 and CDR2 (germline): SGHVS, FNYEAQ. V was shortened by 1 base and J by 2 bases, with 2 bases between the two germline ends. The CDR3 DNA reads TGTGCCAGCAGCTTAGGTCAAGAGACCCAGTACTTC. Protein sequence: CASSLGQETQYF.

The rearrangement uses TRBV6-4 and TRBJ1-1; 8 positions match TRBD1. Germline CDR1 and CDR2: MRHNA and SNTAGT. This CDR3 comprises 12 residues. With 8 bases clipped from V and 10 bases from J, the junction kept 9 bases outside the gene matches. CDR3 sequence (DNA): TGTGCCAGCGGGTTAACAGGGGGAAGAGCTTTCTTT. It yields the protein CASGLTGGRAFF.

This chain joins TRBV28 and TRBJ1-1; D ambiguous. The CDR3 consists of 11 residues. Germline CDR1 and CDR2: MDHEN and SYDVKM. Trimming stripped 8 bases from V and 4 bases from J, with 8 bases between. The CDR3 loop reads CASRVATEAFF. Here the CDR3 DNA reads TGTGCCAGCCGGGTTGCCACTGAAGCTTTCTTT.

The J gene is TRBJ2-7, the V gene TRBV2, with D tentatively TRBD1 (8 bases). Between the trimmed V and J ends, which lost 6 bases and 1 base, there was a span of 13 bases. Per the germline V gene, CDR1 is SNHLY and CDR2 is FYNNEI. This CDR3 contains 14 residues. The CDR3 sequence is CASRSGTGSYEQYF. As DNA, the CDR3 is TGTGCCAGCAGGAGCGGGACAGGTTCCTACGAGCAGTACTTC.

V gene TRBV10-3 combines with J gene TRBJ2-7, with D hard to call. The CDR3 has 14 residues. The ends were cut back, 5 bases at V and 3 bases at J, with 14 bases in the middle. CDR1 and CDR2 from the germline V gene are ENHRY and SYGVKD. The CDR3 region has the DNA TGTGCCATCAGTAGTGATTCCCCTCGCTACGAGCAGTACTTC. It specifies CAISSDSPRYEQYF.

This clone was seen only once. The J gene is TRBJ1-5, the V gene TRBV11-2; 7 positions match TRBD1. Germline loops: CDR1 SGHAT, CDR2 FQNNGV. The CDR3 length is 14 residues. V shed 3 bases, J shed 4 bases, and the junction held 3 bases outside the gene matches. The CDR3 loop reads CASSLGQSNQPQHF. CDR3 nucleotide sequence: TGTGCCAGCAGCTTGGGACAGTCAAATCAGCCCCAGCATTTT.

J is TRBJ2-7 and V is TRBV6-6; maybe TRBD2 (6 bases). The V end lost 4 bases, the J end lost 1 base, and 11 bases lay between the germline ends. The length of the CDR3 is 14 residues. Per the germline V gene, CDR1 is MNHNY and CDR2 is SVGAGI (reference sequence). CDR3: CASSFPGLSYEQYF. The CDR3 region has the DNA TGTGCCAGCAGTTTTCCGGGACTGTCCTACGAGCAGTACTTC.

A remark on this clone: The junction and the germline gene differ at one end; a read error may be behind it. The CDR3 sequence is CASSLGAGSNTGELFF. In DNA form, the CDR3 reads TGTGCTAGCAGCTTAGGAGCGGGCTCGAACACCGGGGAGCTGTTTTTT. V and J are TRBV7-7 and TRBJ2-2, with D possibly TRBD2 on 6 matching bases. The CDR3 is 16 residues long. Germline V gene data show CDR1 as SSHAT and CDR2 as FNYEAQ (reference sequence).

Only one count was recorded for this clone. The V call is TRBV28, the J call TRBJ2-3; unclear D gene. CDR3 length: 13 amino acids. The V gene's germline CDR1 is MDHEN and CDR2 SYDVKM. The V gene lost 3 bases and the J gene lost 4 bases, with 8 bases spanning the gap. The CDR3 here is CASSFGPPDTQYF. CDR3 DNA: TGTGCCAGCAGTTTCGGACCCCCAGATACGCAGTATTTT.

The chain combines TRBV29-1 with TRBJ2-5; D gene uncertain. In germline, CDR1 is SQVTM, CDR2 ANQGSEA. Between the trimmed V and J ends, which lost 4 bases and 4 bases, there was a span of 7 bases. CDR3 length equals 11 residues. The CDR3 DNA follows: TGCAGCGTTGTGCCAACAGAGACCCAGTACTTC. Protein product: CSVVPTETQYF.

This clone occurred once. The chain uses TRBV7-9 and TRBJ2-2; D might be TRBD1 (8 bases). V lost 7 bases and J lost 1, with 19 bases in between. Germline CDR1 reads SEHNR; CDR2 reads FQNEAQ (reference sequence). There are 17 residues in the CDR3. CDR3 residues: CASTKRGGQVNTGELFF. The CDR3 region has the DNA TGTGCCAGCACAAAAAGGGGGGGACAGGTGAACACCGGGGAGCTGTTTTTT.

The chain links TRBV5-1 to TRBJ1-3, with no clear D. CDR1 and CDR2 (germline): SGHRS, YFSETQ. The length of the CDR3 is 13 residues. V was clipped by 0 bases and J by 2 bases, with 3 bases between them. DNA of the CDR3: TGCGCCAGCAGCTTGGTGGCTGGAAACACCATATATTTT. Its translation: CASSLVAGNTIYF.

V and J are TRBV4-3 and TRBJ2-3, with D perhaps matching TRBD2 (6 bases). The CDR3 is 15 amino acids. From germline, CDR1 is LGHNA and CDR2 YSLEER. V was trimmed by 0 bases and J by 2 bases, leaving 9 bases between them. Here the CDR3 DNA reads TGCGCCAGCAGCCAAGATGCGGGGCCCACAGATACGCAGTATTTT. Its protein product is CASSQDAGPTDTQYF.